Listed here is a single T cell receptor beta chain. Its antigen is unidentified. These data originate in a study of shared clonotypes between healthy human individuals. Study results and limitations: Few donors limited the genetic and exposure-history diversity represented.

The V end was cut by 2 bases, the J end by 6 bases, with 18 bases between. The CDR3 loop spans 16 amino acids. Germline V lookup: CDR1 SEHNR, CDR2 FQNEAQ (reference sequence). DNA at 150 to 200 ng, 25,000 to 35,000 T cell genomes, went into sorted-subset replicate PCRs. TCRdb's copy holds only in-frame clones and misses some; the assay was immunoSEQ multiplex PCR. The sample lists about 2.4 million clones, roughly 93% occurring once. The sample was naive CD4+ T cells from PBMCs. Documented subset: CD45RA+ positively selected. This TCR came from a man aged 18 to 35 in good health. Some clones in this sample may be carry-over from other donors' samples. V is TRBV7-9 and J is TRBJ2-3; no definite D call. The DNA of the CDR3 is TGTGCCAGCAGCTTAACCGGGTTCCCAAAAGTCGATACGCAGTATTTT. It translates to CASSLTGFPKVDTQYF.